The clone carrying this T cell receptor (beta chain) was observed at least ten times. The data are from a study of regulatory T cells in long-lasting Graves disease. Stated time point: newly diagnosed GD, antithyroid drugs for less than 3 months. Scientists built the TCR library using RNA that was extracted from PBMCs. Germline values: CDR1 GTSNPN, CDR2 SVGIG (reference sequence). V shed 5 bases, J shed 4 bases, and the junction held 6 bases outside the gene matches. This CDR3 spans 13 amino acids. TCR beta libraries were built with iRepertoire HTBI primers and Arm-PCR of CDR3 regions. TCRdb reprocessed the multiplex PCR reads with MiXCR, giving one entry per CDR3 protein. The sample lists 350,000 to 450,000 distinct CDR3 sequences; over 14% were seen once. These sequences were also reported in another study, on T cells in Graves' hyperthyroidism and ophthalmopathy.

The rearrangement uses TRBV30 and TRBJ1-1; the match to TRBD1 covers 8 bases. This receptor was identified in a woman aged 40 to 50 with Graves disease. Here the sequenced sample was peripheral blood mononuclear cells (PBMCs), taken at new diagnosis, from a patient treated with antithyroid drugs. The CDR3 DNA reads TGTGCCTGGTGTGGACAGGGCGCCACTGAAGCTTTCTTT. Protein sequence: CAWCGQGATEAFF.